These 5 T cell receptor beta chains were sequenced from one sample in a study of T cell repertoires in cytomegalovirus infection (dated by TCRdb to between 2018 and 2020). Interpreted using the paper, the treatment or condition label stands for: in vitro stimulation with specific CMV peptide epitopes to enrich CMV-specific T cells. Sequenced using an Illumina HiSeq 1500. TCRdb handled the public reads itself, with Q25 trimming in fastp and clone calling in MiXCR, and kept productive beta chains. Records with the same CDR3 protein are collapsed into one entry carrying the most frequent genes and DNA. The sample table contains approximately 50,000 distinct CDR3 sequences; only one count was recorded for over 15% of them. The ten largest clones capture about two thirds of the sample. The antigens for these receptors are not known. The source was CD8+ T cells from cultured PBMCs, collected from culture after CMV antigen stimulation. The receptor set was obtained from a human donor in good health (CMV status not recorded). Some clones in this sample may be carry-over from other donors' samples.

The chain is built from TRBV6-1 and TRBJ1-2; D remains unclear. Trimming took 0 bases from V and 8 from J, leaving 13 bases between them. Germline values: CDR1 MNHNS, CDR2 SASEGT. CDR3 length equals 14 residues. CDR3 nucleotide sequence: TGTGCCAGCAGTGAAGCGCGTGTAGCGAAGGGCTACACCTTC. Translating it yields CASSEARVAKGYTF.

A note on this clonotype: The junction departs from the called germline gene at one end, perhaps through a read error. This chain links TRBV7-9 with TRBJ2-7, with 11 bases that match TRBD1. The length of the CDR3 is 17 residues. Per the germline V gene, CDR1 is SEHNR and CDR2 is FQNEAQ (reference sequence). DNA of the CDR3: TGTGCCAGCAGCTTCGCCTCCCGGACAGGGGGCTCCGACGAGCAGTACTTC. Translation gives CASSFASRTGGSDEQYF. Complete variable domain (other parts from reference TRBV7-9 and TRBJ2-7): DTGVSQNPRHKITKRGQNVTFRCDPISEHNRLYWYRQTLGQGPEFLTYFQNEAQLEKSRLLSDRFSAERPKGSFSTLEIQRTEQGDSAMYLCASSFASRTGGSDEQYFGPGTRLTVT.

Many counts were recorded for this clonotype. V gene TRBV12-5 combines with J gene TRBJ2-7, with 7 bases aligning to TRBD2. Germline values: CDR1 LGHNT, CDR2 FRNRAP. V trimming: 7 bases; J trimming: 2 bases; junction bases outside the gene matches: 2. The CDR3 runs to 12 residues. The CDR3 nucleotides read TGTGCTAGTGAGGGGAGGGCCTACGAGCAGTACTTC. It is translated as CASEGRAYEQYF. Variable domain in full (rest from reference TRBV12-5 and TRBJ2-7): DARVTQTPRHKVTEMGQEVTMRCQPILGHNTVFWYRQTMMQGLELLAYFRNRAPLDDSGMPKDRFSAEMPDATLATLKIQPSEPRDSAVYFCASEGRAYEQYFGPGTRLTVT.

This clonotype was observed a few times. The DNA for the CDR3 is TGTGCCAGTAGTATTCGGGACGAGCAGTACTTC. The encoded protein is CASSIRDEQYF. The chain combines TRBV19 with TRBJ2-7; D gene uncertain. Germline CDR1 and CDR2: LNHDA and SQIVND (reference sequence). The CDR3 runs 11 residues. The germline V and J ends were trimmed by 3 bases and 5 bases, with 5 bases remaining between them.

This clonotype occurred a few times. The CDR3 DNA reads TGTGCCACCAGCAGGGAGCTAGCGGGAGGGGATAATGAGCAGTTCTTC. Translating gives CATSRELAGGDNEQFF. V and J are TRBV15 and TRBJ2-1; 12 bases fit TRBD2. This CDR3 has 16 residues. V shed 3 bases and J 7 bases; nucleotides not matched to a gene: 7. Germline CDR1 and CDR2: LNHNV and YYDKDF (reference sequence).